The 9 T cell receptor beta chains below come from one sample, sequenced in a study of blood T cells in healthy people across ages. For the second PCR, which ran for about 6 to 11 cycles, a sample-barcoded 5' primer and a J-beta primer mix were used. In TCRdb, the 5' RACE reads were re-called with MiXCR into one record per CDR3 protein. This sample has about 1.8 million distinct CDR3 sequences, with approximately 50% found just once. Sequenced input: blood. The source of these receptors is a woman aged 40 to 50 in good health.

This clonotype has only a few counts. CDR3 in DNA: TGCGCCAGCAGCTTGGGTCCAGGGATTGCCCAAGAGACCCAGTACTTC. This sequence encodes CASSLGPGIAQETQYF. The V and J genes are TRBV5-1 and TRBJ2-5, with D perhaps matching TRBD1 (5 bases). Trimming removed 0 bases from V and 1 base from J, with 13 bases in between. This CDR3 is built from 16 residues. Germline assignment: CDR1 SGHRS and CDR2 YFSETQ.

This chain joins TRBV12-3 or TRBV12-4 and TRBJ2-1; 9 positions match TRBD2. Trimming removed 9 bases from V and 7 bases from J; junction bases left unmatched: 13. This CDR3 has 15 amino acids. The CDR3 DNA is TGTGCCAGTTCGGGGGGACTAGCCCTTAGGAATGAGCAGTTCTTC. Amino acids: CASSGGLALRNEQFF.

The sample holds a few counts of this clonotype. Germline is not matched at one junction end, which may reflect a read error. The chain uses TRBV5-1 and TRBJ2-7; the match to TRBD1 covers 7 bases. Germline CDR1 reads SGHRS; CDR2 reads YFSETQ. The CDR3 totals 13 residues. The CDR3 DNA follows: TGCGCCAGCAGCCAGAGACAGGGAAACATTCAGTACTTT. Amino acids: CASSQRQGNIQYF.

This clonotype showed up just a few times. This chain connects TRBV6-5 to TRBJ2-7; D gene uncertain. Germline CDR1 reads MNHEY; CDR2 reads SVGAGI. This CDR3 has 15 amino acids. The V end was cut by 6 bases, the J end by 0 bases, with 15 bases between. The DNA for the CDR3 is TGTGCCAGCAGCCCCCGAGCTACGGTCTCCTACGAGCAGTACTTC. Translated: CASSPRATVSYEQYF.

The DNA for the CDR3 is TGTGCCACGAAGGCGACCCTCTCCTACAATGAGCAGTTCTTC. Translated, it gives CATKATLSYNEQFF. The chain uses TRBV6-1 and TRBJ2-1, with D unresolved. This CDR3 is 14 amino acids long. Germline V gene lookup returns CDR1 MNHNS and CDR2 SASEGT. V lost 10 bases and J 0 bases, leaving 13 bases between the germline ends.

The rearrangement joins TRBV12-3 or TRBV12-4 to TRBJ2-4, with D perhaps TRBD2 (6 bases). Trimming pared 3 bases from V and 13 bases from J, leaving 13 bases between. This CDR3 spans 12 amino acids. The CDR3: CASSFADREQYF. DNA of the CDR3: TGTGCCAGCAGTTTCGCTGACCGGGAGCAGTACTTC.

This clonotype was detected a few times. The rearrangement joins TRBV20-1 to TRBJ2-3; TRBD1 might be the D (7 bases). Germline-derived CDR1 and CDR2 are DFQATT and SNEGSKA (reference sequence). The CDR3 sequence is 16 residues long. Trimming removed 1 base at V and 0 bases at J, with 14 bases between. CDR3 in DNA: TGCAGTGCTAGAGGGCAGGGGGGCATAAGCACAGATACGCAGTATTTT. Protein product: CSARGQGGISTDTQYF.

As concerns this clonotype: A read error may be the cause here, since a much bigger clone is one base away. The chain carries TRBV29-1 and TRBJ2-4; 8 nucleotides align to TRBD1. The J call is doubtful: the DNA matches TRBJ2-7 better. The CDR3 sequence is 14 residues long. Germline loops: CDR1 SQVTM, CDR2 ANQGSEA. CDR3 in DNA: TGCAGCGTTTGGACAGGGTCCGCCGGCTACGAGCAGTACTTC. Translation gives CSVWTGSAGYEQYF.

Here the CDR3 DNA reads TGTGCCAGCAGTTTACGGAGTCTAGCCAAAAACATTCAGTACTTC. Amino acid sequence: CASSLRSLAKNIQYF. This chain connects TRBV27 to TRBJ2-4; D unresolved. V lost 2 bases and J 0 bases, leaving 8 bases between the germline ends. There are 15 residues in the CDR3. Germline V gene sequence: CDR1 MNHEY, CDR2 SMNVEV (reference sequence).